These T cell receptor beta chains were read from a single sample in a study of T cell responses to AZD1222 COVID-19 vaccine. The repertoire was sequenced with immunoSEQ multiplex PCR; TCRdb's copy has only in-frame clones and lacks some. The sample holds 130,000 to 150,000 clones; just under 95% are singletons and the top ten take around 1.8%. Material: peripheral blood, obtained on day 0 of AZD1222 vaccination. The source is an adult in good health. Each CDR3 is given without its conserved first and last residue. Size is stated for part of the rows, as once, few or many counts, or as a class when the clone is expanded.

>-|TRBV6-5|TRBJ1-3|13
ASIPQGGTGNTIY
>-|TRBV27|TRBJ2-7|11
ASSPRDGYEQY
>-|TRBV28|TRBJ2-7|11
ASSPRRSYEQY
>-|TRBV5-1|TRBJ2-7|15
ASRLAVSDRGSYEQY
>once|TRBV2|TRBJ1-1|12
ASSVGQSNTEAF
>-|TRBV19|TRBJ1-6|11
ASSIRRPAALH
>once|TRBV6-1|TRBJ1-5|15
ASSEDGGPRWHQPQH
>few|TRBV6-5|TRBJ2-7|12
ASSYRTGFGEQY
>once|TRBV6-4|TRBJ2-2|13
ASSRAPEGTGELF
>-|TRBV2|TRBJ2-2|13
ASSEAGVVTGELF
>-|TRBV9|TRBJ2-2|15
ASSVAAGVQNTGELF
>-|TRBV5-6|TRBJ2-5|13
ASSLGLADQETQY
>-|TRBV13|TRBJ1-1|12
ASSSRQANTEAF
>-|TRBV5-1|TRBJ2-1|11
ASSWTSVNEQF
>-|TRBV28|TRBJ1-1|9
ASRGRAEAF
>-|TRBV6-2/TRBV6-3|TRBJ1-5|15
ASSSPGQGFQRQPQH
>-|TRBV2|TRBJ2-1|13
ASRRGQGAYNEQF
>-|TRBV19|TRBJ1-1|11
ASSLDRDTEAF
>-|TRBV19|TRBJ1-2|11
ASSIAGAGGYT
>-|TRBV10-3|TRBJ1-2|11
AISESERGGYT
>-|TRBV6-6|TRBJ1-3|13
ASSYSRGPVDTIY
>-|TRBV2|TRBJ2-1|12
ASKAGTAPLEQF
>-|TRBV6-1|TRBJ1-2|10
ASSDTNYGYT
>-|TRBV6-1|TRBJ1-6|11
ASSEQNNSPLH
>-|TRBV18|TRBJ2-1|11
ASSPLQGDEQF
>-|TRBV10-3|TRBJ1-2|13
AISGRGQGTNGYT
>-|TRBV20-1|TRBJ2-7|17
SASMGRVPGGPSSYEQY
>-|TRBV5-1|TRBJ2-3|13
ASSLLTPTSDTQY
>-|TRBV6-5|TRBJ1-2|8
AGGVSGYT
>once|TRBV7-9|TRBJ1-2|12
ASSSPGAVWGYT
>-|TRBV13|TRBJ2-1|13
ASSPRGLAGYEQF
>-|TRBV25-1|TRBJ1-2|12
ASSPLPAYYGYT
>-|TRBV7-9|TRBJ2-3|15
ASSLADRPGSTDTQY
>-|TRBV6-4|TRBJ2-1|15
ASSDSVPGQGNNEQF
>-|TRBV9|TRBJ1-3|14
ASSPWTGTSGNTIY
>-|TRBV5-1|TRBJ1-2|16
ASSLEGPGHFSRGGYT
>-|TRBV18|TRBJ2-7|14
ASSLGLPSVRSEQY